Described below is a single TCR beta chain sequence and its context. The antigen remains unidentified. Both TRBC1 and TRBC2 were covered by a beta constant-region primer of two equimolar oligonucleotides. The ligated cDNA underwent four PCR rounds using SP2 and nested alpha and beta constant-region primers. MiXCR, run by TCRdb on the UMI-ligation and nested PCR reads, gives a single entry per CDR3 protein. Here the sample spans 120,000 to 150,000 distinct CDR3 sequences, over 15% being singletons. This sample was taken from a study of naive and memory T cell subsets. V was pared by 6 bases and J by 3 bases, with 14 bases between. This CDR3 is built from 15 residues. The V gene's germline CDR1 is MNHNS and CDR2 SASEGT. Findings and limits, study-wide: There was no ground truth to check naive and memory subset results. In naive cells, over 95% of TCR sequences were seen only once.

The specimen was naive CD4+ T cells from blood. The chain couples TRBV6-1 to TRBJ1-4; D is possibly TRBD1 (6 bases). This receptor was obtained from a human donor in good health. The CDR3 DNA follows: TGTGCCAGCAGGGAAACAGGGCCGGCTAATGAAAAACTGTTTTTT. Translating gives CASRETGPANEKLFF.